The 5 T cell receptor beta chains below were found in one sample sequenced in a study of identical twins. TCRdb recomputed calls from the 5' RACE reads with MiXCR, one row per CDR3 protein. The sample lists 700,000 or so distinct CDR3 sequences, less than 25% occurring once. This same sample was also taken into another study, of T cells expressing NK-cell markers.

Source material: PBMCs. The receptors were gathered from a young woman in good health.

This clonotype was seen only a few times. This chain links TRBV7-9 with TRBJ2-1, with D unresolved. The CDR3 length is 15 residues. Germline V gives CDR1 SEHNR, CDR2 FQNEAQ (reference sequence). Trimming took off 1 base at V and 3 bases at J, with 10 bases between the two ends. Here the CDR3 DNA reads TGTGCCAGCAGCTTAGTTACCTATTACTACAATGAGCAGTTCTTC. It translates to CASSLVTYYYNEQFF.

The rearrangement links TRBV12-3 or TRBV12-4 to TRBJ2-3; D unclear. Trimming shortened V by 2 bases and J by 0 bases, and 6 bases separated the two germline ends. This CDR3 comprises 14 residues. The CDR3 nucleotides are TGTGCCAGCAGTTTATTCCCCAGCACAGATACGCAGTATTTT. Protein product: CASSLFPSTDTQYF.

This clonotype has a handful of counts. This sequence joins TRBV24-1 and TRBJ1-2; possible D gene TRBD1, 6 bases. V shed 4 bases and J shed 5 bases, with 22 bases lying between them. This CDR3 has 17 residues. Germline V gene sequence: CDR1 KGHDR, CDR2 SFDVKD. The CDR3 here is CATSERKQGALGYGYTF. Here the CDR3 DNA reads TGTGCCACCAGTGAACGAAAACAGGGAGCCCTGGGGTATGGCTACACCTTC.

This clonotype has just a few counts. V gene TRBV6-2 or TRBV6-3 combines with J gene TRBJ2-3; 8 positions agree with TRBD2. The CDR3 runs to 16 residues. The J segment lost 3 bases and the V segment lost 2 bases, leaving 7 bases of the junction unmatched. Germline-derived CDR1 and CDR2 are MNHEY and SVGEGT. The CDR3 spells CASSYRVAGITDTQYF. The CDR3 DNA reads TGTGCCAGCAGTTACCGGGTAGCGGGAATAACAGATACGCAGTATTTT.

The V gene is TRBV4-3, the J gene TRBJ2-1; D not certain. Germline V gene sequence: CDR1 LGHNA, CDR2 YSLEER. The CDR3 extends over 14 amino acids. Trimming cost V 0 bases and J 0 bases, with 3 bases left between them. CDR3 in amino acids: CASSQENSYNEQFF. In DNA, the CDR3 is TGCGCCAGCAGCCAAGAAAACTCCTACAATGAGCAGTTCTTC.